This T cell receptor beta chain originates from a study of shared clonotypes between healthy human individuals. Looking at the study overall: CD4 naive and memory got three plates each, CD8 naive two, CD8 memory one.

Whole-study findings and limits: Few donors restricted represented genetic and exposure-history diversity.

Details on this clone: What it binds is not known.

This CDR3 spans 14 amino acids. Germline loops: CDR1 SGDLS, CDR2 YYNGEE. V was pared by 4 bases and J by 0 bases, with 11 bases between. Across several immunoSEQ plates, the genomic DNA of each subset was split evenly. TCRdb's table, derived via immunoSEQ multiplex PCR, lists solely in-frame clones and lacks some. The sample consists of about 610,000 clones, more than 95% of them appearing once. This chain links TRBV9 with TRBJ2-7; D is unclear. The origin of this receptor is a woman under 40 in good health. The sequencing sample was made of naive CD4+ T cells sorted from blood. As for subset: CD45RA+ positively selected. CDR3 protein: CASSPTSSSYEQYF. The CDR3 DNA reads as TGTGCCAGCAGCCCCACCTCGAGCTCCTACGAGCAGTACTTC.